This T cell receptor (beta chain) originates from a study of OX40 agonist ivuxolimab in advanced cancers. With respect to this clone: Its specificity is not known.

Produced via immunoSEQ multiplex PCR; TCRdb's table is partial and in-frame only. This sample has some 41,000 clones, with about 90% found just once. Germline V CDR1 and CDR2: SGHNT, YENEEA. CDR3 length: 15 amino acids. The V end lost 0 bases, the J end lost 0 bases, and 6 bases lay between the germline ends. General study results and limits: In CD8+ T cells, expanded clones were on average more numerous than in CD4+.

The chain couples TRBV11-3 to TRBJ2-1; D is unclear. This TCR came from an adult with an advanced solid tumor such as melanoma, head and neck, liver or kidney cancer. The specimen was CD4+ or CD8+ T cells sorted from blood, collected in a trial of the OX40 agonist ivuxolimab. The CDR3, as DNA: TGTGCCAGCAGCTTAGATCCGGGCTCCTACAATGAGCAGTTCTTC. It yields the protein CASSLDPGSYNEQFF.